This T cell receptor beta chain was sequenced in a study of identical twins. General study findings and limits: Insertions ran lower in abundant cord blood beta clonotypes, though not in memory repertoires.

The CDR3 spans 13 residues. Per germline, CDR1 SGHVS and CDR2 FQNEAQ. V shed 3 bases, J shed 11 bases, and the junction held 9 bases outside the gene matches. Concerning this clonotype itself: Its cognate antigen is unknown.

MiXCR, run by TCRdb on the 5' RACE reads, gives a single entry per CDR3 protein. The sample gives 1.5 million or so distinct CDR3 sequences, around 29% of which show up once; 0.25% to 0.3% is in the top ten. Healthy Caucasian donors formed the entire cohort. The sequencing sample was made of cord blood. The TCR originated in a newborn girl in good health. The rearrangement links TRBV7-8 to TRBJ2-7, with 8 nucleotides matching TRBD1. The CDR3 sequence is CASSLEFQGAKYF. DNA for the CDR3: TGTGCCAGCAGCTTGGAGTTCCAGGGGGCGAAGTACTTC.